The 5 T cell receptor beta chains presented below share a single source sample, sequenced in a study of glioma-infiltrating T cells after dendritic cell vaccination. Generated by immunoSEQ multiplex PCR, the TCRdb table keeps only in-frame clones and is missing some. The repertoire holds approximately 100,000 clones, with about four fifths as singletons. The starting material was blood, obtained before dendritic cell vaccination. These receptor sequences come from a human donor with glioblastoma.

The rearrangement links TRBV2 to TRBJ1-2; D gene unclear. The CDR3 spans 14 residues. Germline CDR1 is SNHLY and CDR2 is FYNNEI. The V and J ends lost 5 bases and 4 bases respectively, with 14 bases between them. CDR3 region: CASSPTPTGYGYTF. DNA for the CDR3: TGTGCCAGCAGTCCGACACCGACCGGCTATGGCTACACCTTC. The whole variable domain, remainder taken from reference TRBV2 and TRBJ1-2, is EPEVTQTPSHQVTQMGQEVILRCVPISNHLYFYWYRQILGQKVEFLVSFYNNEISEKSEIFDDQFSVERPDGSNFTLKIRSTKLEDSAMYFCASSPTPTGYGYTFGSGTRLTVV.

V usage is TRBV19 and J usage is TRBJ1-3; D unclear. This CDR3 is built from 16 residues. Germline assignment: CDR1 LNHDA and CDR2 SQIVND (reference sequence). Trimming removed 3 bases from V and 2 bases from J, with 14 bases in between. As DNA, the CDR3 is TGTGCCAGTAGTATTAAAGGAGGGTTGACTGGAAACACCATATATTTT. This encodes CASSIKGGLTGNTIYF. Full variable domain (remainder filled in from reference TRBV19 and TRBJ1-3): DGGITQSPKYLFRKEGQNVTLSCEQNLNHDAMYWYRQDPGQGLRLIYYSQIVNDFQKGDIAEGYSVSREKKESFPLTVTSAQKNPTAFYLCASSIKGGLTGNTIYFGEGSWLTVV.

The chain links TRBV5-4 to TRBJ2-7, with 9 nucleotides matching TRBD1. From germline, CDR1 is SGHNT and CDR2 YYREEE (reference sequence). CDR3 length equals 14 residues. The V and J ends lost 3 bases and 1 base, in that order; junction bases with no gene match: 2. DNA for the CDR3: TGTGCCAGCAGCTCGGACAGGGGATCCTACGAGCAGTACTTC. As protein: CASSSDRGSYEQYF.

V gene TRBV29-1 combines with J gene TRBJ2-5; TRBD2 matches at 9 bases. Per the germline V gene, CDR1 is SQVTM and CDR2 is ANQGSEA. The CDR3 has 14 amino acids. The trim removed 3 bases at V and 4 bases at J, leaving 6 bases unmatched. In DNA, the CDR3 is TGCAGCGTTGACGCTAGCGGGATCCGAGAGACCCAGTACTTC. Translated: CSVDASGIRETQYF.

This chain links TRBV7-9 with TRBJ2-1; 9 bases align to TRBD2. This CDR3 contains 17 residues. CDR1 is SEHNR and CDR2 is FQNEAQ in the germline V gene (reference sequence). Trimming removed 1 base from V and 5 bases from J; junction bases left unmatched: 9. This chain's CDR3 is CASSLGRGLASHNEQFF. The CDR3 nucleotides read TGTGCCAGCAGCTTAGGGCGCGGACTAGCGTCCCACAATGAGCAGTTCTTC. Full variable domain (outside the CDR3, taken from reference TRBV7-9 and TRBJ2-1): DTGVSQNPRHKITKRGQNVTFRCDPISEHNRLYWYRQTLGQGPEFLTYFQNEAQLEKSRLLSDRFSAERPKGSFSTLEIQRTEQGDSAMYLCASSLGRGLASHNEQFFGPGTRLTVL.